Following are 24 T cell receptor beta chains from one sample sequenced in a study of control samples from healthy donors and cancer patients. Profiled with immunoSEQ multiplex PCR; TCRdb holds only in-frame clones, not every one. The data contain more than 95,000 clones, around 87% of them singletons. The sequencing input was blood. The receptors come from a middle-aged man in good health.

The chain links TRBV21-1 to TRBJ2-7; the table's TRBD1 call for D was not verified on the DNA. TRBV21-1 is reported as a pseudogene. This CDR3 region has 16 residues. CDR3 residues: CASSNVGQKQGREQYF. Here the CDR3 DNA reads TGTGCCAGCAGCAATGTGGGCCAAAAACAGGGGCGCGAGCAGTACTTC.

As to this clone: One end of the junction does not line up with germline, which may come from a read error. The V gene is TRBV5-1, the J gene TRBJ2-7, with 8 bases lining up with TRBD1. Germline V gives CDR1 SGHRS, CDR2 YFSETQ. The CDR3 is 13 amino acids. CDR3 amino acids: CASSLVGQGLSLF. The CDR3 nucleotides are TGCGCCAGCAGCTTGGTCGGACAGGGCCTGAGCCTTTTC.

For this clone: Other DNA sequences in the same sample also yield this CDR3. The J gene is TRBJ2-1, the V gene TRBV2, with 16 nucleotides matching TRBD2. The V and J ends lost 8 bases and 2 bases, in that order; junction bases with no gene match: 6. The germline V gene encodes CDR1 SNHLY and CDR2 FYNNEI. The CDR3 covers 17 residues. CDR3 coding DNA: TGTGCCAGCGGGGGACTAGCGGGGGGGCCGACCTACAATGAGCAGTTCTTC. Its protein product is CASGGLAGGPTYNEQFF.

The chain carries TRBV27 and TRBJ2-7; the match to TRBD1 covers 8 bases. The length of the CDR3 is 14 residues. Germline V lookup: CDR1 MNHEY, CDR2 SMNVEV (reference sequence). Germline trimming cut 5 bases from V and 5 bases from J; bases unmatched to any gene: 8. The CDR3 sequence: CASSPGQGRDEQYF. DNA of the CDR3: TGTGCCAGCAGTCCTGGACAGGGAAGGGACGAGCAGTACTTC.

The V gene is TRBV30, the J gene TRBJ1-6; D is undetermined. V lost 0 bases and J 7 bases, leaving 10 bases between the germline ends. The CDR3 loop spans 14 amino acids. In germline, CDR1 is GTSNPN, CDR2 SVGIG (reference sequence). CDR3 residues: CAWSVVPGNSPLHF. In nucleotides, the CDR3 is TGTGCCTGGAGTGTGGTCCCGGGAAATTCACCCCTCCACTTT.

The CDR3 here is CASSQDPGGYGYTF. The CDR3 DNA sequence: TGCGCCAGCAGCCAAGATCCAGGGGGCTATGGCTACACCTTC. This chain uses TRBV4-3 with TRBJ1-2; 7 bases align to TRBD1. The V gene end was trimmed by 0 bases and the J gene end by 4 bases; junction bases not matched to a gene: 2. The V gene's germline CDR1 is LGHNA and CDR2 YSLEER. This CDR3 comprises 14 residues.

The chain combines TRBV25-1 with TRBJ1-2; TRBD1 is a possible D gene (6 bases). This CDR3 contains 14 residues. Germline values: CDR1 MGHDK, CDR2 SYGVNS. Between the trimmed V and J ends, which lost 4 bases and 4 bases, there was a span of 13 bases. This CDR3 is CASSAIGGPYGYTF. DNA for the CDR3: TGTGCCAGCAGTGCTATAGGGGGGCCCTATGGCTACACCTTC.

This rearrangement joins TRBV25-1 to TRBJ2-5; D may match TRBD1 or TRBD2 (5 bases each). With 1 base removed from V and 4 bases from J, the gap between germline ends came to 16 bases. The germline gives CDR1 MGHDK, CDR2 SYGVNS. The CDR3 is made up of 16 amino acids. CDR3: CASSEWGRGARETQYF. CDR3 in DNA: TGTGCCAGCAGTGAATGGGGCCGGGGTGCGCGAGAGACCCAGTACTTC.

The chain uses TRBV2 and TRBJ2-1, with D tentatively TRBD1 (5 bases). Germline V gene data show CDR1 as SNHLY and CDR2 as FYNNEI. Between the trimmed V and J ends, which lost 2 bases and 0 bases, there was a span of 8 bases. The CDR3 is 15 amino acids. CDR3 amino acids: CASSEQGLSYNEQFF. CDR3 nucleotides: TGTGCCAGCAGTGAACAGGGCCTCTCCTACAATGAGCAGTTCTTC. Looking up the rest from reference TRBV2 and TRBJ2-1 gives the full variable domain: EPEVTQTPSHQVTQMGQEVILRCVPISNHLYFYWYRQILGQKVEFLVSFYNNEISEKSEIFDDQFSVERPDGSNFTLKIRSTKLEDSAMYFCASSEQGLSYNEQFFGPGTRLTVL.

The CDR3 sequence: CASSPRLTRGEKLFF. CDR3 in DNA: TGTGCCAGCAGCCCGCGACTTACAAGGGGCGAAAAACTGTTTTTT. The V and J genes are TRBV7-2 and TRBJ1-4; D is possibly TRBD1 (5 bases). Per germline, CDR1 SGHTA and CDR2 FQGNSA. Between the trimmed V and J ends, which lost 5 bases and 8 bases, there was a span of 18 bases. The CDR3 extends over 15 amino acids.

The chain uses TRBV21-1 and TRBJ2-4; no DNA check was done on the table's D call, TRBD2. TRBV21-1 is an annotated pseudogene. The CDR3 loop spans 17 amino acids. CDR3 sequence: CASSDYGTCLAKNIQYF. Here the CDR3 DNA reads TGTGCCAGCAGCGACTATGGGACTTGTCTAGCCAAAAACATTCAGTACTTC.

This sequence joins TRBV18 and TRBJ2-5; 10 nucleotides match TRBD1. Germline V lookup: CDR1 KGHSH, CDR2 LQKENI. CDR3 size: 16 residues. J lost 3 bases, V lost 3 bases, and 7 bases had no gene match. CDR3 sequence reads: CASSPGTGAIKETQYF. DNA of the CDR3: TGTGCCAGCTCACCGGGGACAGGGGCGATAAAAGAGACCCAGTACTTC.

V is TRBV6-2 or TRBV6-3 and J is TRBJ2-1; 13 positions match TRBD2. Trimming cost V 0 bases and J 7 bases; bases outside gene matches: 12. The V gene's germline CDR1 is MNHEY and CDR2 SVGEGT. The CDR3 is 19 residues long. The CDR3 nucleotides read TGTGCCAGCAGTTACTCCATCCCTCCACTAGCGGGGGGGCGAAATGAGCAGTTCTTC. Translated: CASSYSIPPLAGGRNEQFF.

V gene TRBV5-4 combines with J gene TRBJ2-1; D remains ambiguous. This CDR3 has 12 amino acids. V lost 0 bases to trimming and J lost 7 bases, with 5 bases between them. The germline gives CDR1 SGHNT, CDR2 YYREEE (reference sequence). CDR3: CASSLASNEQFF. DNA of the CDR3: TGTGCCAGCAGCTTGGCCTCGAATGAGCAGTTCTTC.

The chain joins TRBV30 to TRBJ2-5; weak D call: TRBD2 (7 bases). CDR1 is GTSNPN, CDR2 SVGIG, per germline (reference sequence). The CDR3 is 15 amino acids. V shed 0 bases and J shed 5 bases, with 16 bases lying between them. The CDR3 DNA sequence: TGTGCCTGGAGTGTCCGTGGGGGGGCGGGGGAGACCCAGTACTTC. The encoded protein is CAWSVRGGAGETQYF.

The chain employs TRBV12-5 and TRBJ2-3, with TRBD2 identical over 8 bases. J was trimmed by 3 bases and V by 6 bases; bases with no gene match: 2. This CDR3 is 13 amino acids long. Germline V lookup: CDR1 LGHNT, CDR2 FRNRAP. The CDR3 loop reads CASGVAGTDTQYF. The CDR3 DNA reads as TGTGCTAGTGGAGTAGCGGGAACAGATACGCAGTATTTT.

The gene calls are TRBV13 and TRBJ1-4; 8 positions agree with TRBD1. The J segment lost 4 bases and the V segment lost 4 bases, leaving 5 bases of the junction unmatched. Germline V gene data show CDR1 as PRHDT and CDR2 as FYEKMQ (reference sequence). This CDR3 has 15 residues. The CDR3 protein is CASSSGQGHNEKLFF. The CDR3 region has the DNA TGTGCCAGCAGCTCCGGACAGGGACATAATGAAAAACTGTTTTTT.

The J gene is TRBJ2-7, the V gene TRBV13; TRBD2 is a possible D gene (5 bases). From germline, CDR1 is PRHDT and CDR2 FYEKMQ (reference sequence). Deletions cut 5 bases from V and 0 bases from J, with 8 bases between. The CDR3 loop spans 13 amino acids. For the CDR3, the DNA is TGTGCCAGCAGCCTCGGGATCTCCTACGAGCAGTACTTC. This codes for CASSLGISYEQYF.

J is TRBJ2-5 and V is TRBV19; D is undetermined. The CDR3 sequence is 13 residues long. The germline CDR1 and CDR2 sequences are LNHDA and SQIVND (reference sequence). V lost 4 bases, J lost 0 bases, and 6 bases lay in between. Here the CDR3 DNA reads TGTGCCAGTAGTAACACGTACCAAGAGACCCAGTACTTC. Translation: CASSNTYQETQYF.

The CDR3 reads CASSGTRSTTEAFF. DNA of the CDR3: TGTGCCAGTAGTGGTACTCGGAGTACTACTGAAGCTTTCTTT. The chain has TRBV19 and TRBJ1-1, with D uncertain. V was trimmed by 5 bases and J by 5 bases, leaving 15 bases between them. This CDR3 contains 14 residues. Germline lookup yields CDR1 LNHDA and CDR2 SQIVND (reference sequence).

The chain has TRBV6-4 and TRBJ2-3, with D possibly matching TRBD2 (7 bases). The V end was cut by 1 base, the J end by 1 base, with 12 bases between. Germline CDR1 reads MRHNA; CDR2 reads SNTAGT. This CDR3 is built from 16 residues. CDR3 amino acids: CASSDWGGAGTDTQYF. CDR3 in DNA: TGTGCCAGCAGTGACTGGGGGGGCGCCGGCACAGATACGCAGTATTTT.

This rearrangement joins TRBV6-2 or TRBV6-3 to TRBJ2-2; the match to TRBD2 covers 9 bases. This CDR3 is 15 amino acids long. The ends lost 6 bases at V and 7 bases at J; junction bases unmatched: 9. Germline CDR1 and CDR2: MNHEY and SVGEGT. The CDR3 DNA sequence: TGTGCCAGCAGCACGGCAGGGACTAGCATCGGGGAGCTGTTTTTT. It encodes CASSTAGTSIGELFF.

V gene TRBV9 combines with J gene TRBJ2-5, with D perhaps TRBD1 (6 bases). Germline CDR1 reads SGDLS; CDR2 reads YYNGEE. The V and J ends lost 2 bases and 4 bases respectively, with 9 bases between them. The CDR3 has 13 amino acids. CDR3 protein: CASSVRGGETQYF. The CDR3 DNA is TGTGCCAGCAGCGTCAGGGGTGGAGAGACCCAGTACTTC.

The genes are TRBV7-2 and TRBJ1-5; a weak D match, TRBD1 (6 bases). Between the trimmed V and J ends, which lost 5 bases and 5 bases, there was a span of 13 bases. Per the germline V gene, CDR1 is SGHTA and CDR2 is FQGNSA. CDR3 size: 14 residues. CDR3 residues: CASSPYSGDQPQHF. CDR3 nucleotides: TGTGCCAGCAGCCCATATTCAGGGGATCAGCCCCAGCATTTT.